A single sample is the source of the 27 T cell receptor beta chains below, sequenced in a study of CD8 T cells in Susac syndrome. The authors reverse transcribed roughly 0.5 to 1 ug RNA with random hexamers. TCRdb reanalysed the immunoSEQ multiplex PCR reads using MiXCR and keeps one entry per CDR3 protein. The sample has about 250,000 distinct CDR3 sequences, approximately 92% seen once. The sample taken for sequencing was CD4+ T cells from PBMCs. The receptor source for this set is a human donor with multiple sclerosis.

V gene TRBV24-1 combines with J gene TRBJ2-1, with TRBD1 identical over 8 bases. V was clipped by 2 bases and J by 8 bases; unmatched bases: 13. The CDR3 covers 17 residues. Germline CDR1 KGHDR, CDR2 SFDVKD. The CDR3 nucleotides read TGTGCCACCAGTGATTCAGGGGGCGGGCGGGGTACCCATGAGCAGTTCTTC. This translates into CATSDSGGGRGTHEQFF.

V gene TRBV5-1 combines with J gene TRBJ2-1; 7 nucleotides line up with TRBD1. The J segment lost 4 bases and the V segment lost 4 bases, leaving 8 bases of the junction unmatched. There are 15 residues in the CDR3. Germline V CDR1 and CDR2: SGHRS, YFSETQ. In nucleotides, the CDR3 is TGCGCCAGCAGCCCAGACAGGGTTGGATACAATGAGCAGTTCTTC. Its protein is CASSPDRVGYNEQFF.

The gene calls are TRBV30 and TRBJ1-2, with 8 bases that match TRBD1. The germline CDR1 and CDR2 sequences are GTSNPN and SVGIG (reference sequence). V shed 2 bases, J shed 3 bases, and the junction held 5 bases outside the gene matches. The CDR3 extends over 14 amino acids. CDR3 sequence: CAWSRQGADYGYTF. The CDR3 DNA reads as TGTGCCTGGAGTCGGCAGGGGGCGGACTATGGCTACACCTTC.

J is TRBJ2-1 and V is TRBV20-1; 7 bases agree with TRBD1. The germline V gene encodes CDR1 DFQATT and CDR2 SNEGSKA (reference sequence). J lost 14 bases, V lost 1 base, and 8 bases had no gene match. The CDR3 runs to 12 residues. CDR3 coding DNA: TGCAGTGCTAGAGGGGGGACAGTAAATGAGTTCTTC. It codes for CSARGGTVNEFF.

The V and J genes are TRBV11-2 and TRBJ2-7; the D gene could be TRBD1 or TRBD2 (6 bases each). The CDR3 contains 14 residues. Trimming stripped 5 bases from V and 5 bases from J, with 16 bases between. CDR1 SGHAT and CDR2 FQNNGV come from the germline V gene. This CDR3 is CASSAFGGGDEQYV. The CDR3 nucleotides read TGTGCCAGCAGCGCCTTCGGGGGCGGGGACGAGCAGTACGTC.

The rearrangement links TRBV5-1 to TRBJ2-3; possibly TRBD2 for D (5 bases). V was trimmed by 4 bases and J by 3 bases, leaving 15 bases between them. Germline assignment: CDR1 SGHRS and CDR2 YFSETQ. The CDR3 spans 15 residues. The CDR3 reads CASSPKSSGTDTQYF. The CDR3 DNA reads as TGCGCCAGCAGCCCGAAGTCGTCGGGGACAGATACGCAGTATTTT.

This rearrangement joins TRBV28 to TRBJ2-2, with unresolved D. V lost 6 bases and J 8 bases, leaving 10 bases between the germline ends. CDR3 size: 12 residues. The germline CDR1 and CDR2 sequences are MDHEN and SYDVKM. In nucleotides, the CDR3 is TGTGCCAGCAGCCCCCATGGAGGGGAGCTGTTTTTT. It is translated as CASSPHGGELFF.

The chain carries TRBV3-1 and TRBJ2-1; perhaps TRBD2 as D (6 bases). CDR1 and CDR2 (germline): LGHDT, YNNKEL (reference sequence). V was trimmed by 2 bases and J by 0 bases, leaving 11 bases between them. The CDR3 length is 16 residues. In DNA form, the CDR3 reads TGTGCCAGCAGCCAAATGGCTAGCGCCTCCTACAATGAGCAGTTCTTC. Protein product: CASSQMASASYNEQFF.

The rearrangement links TRBV3-1 to TRBJ2-7; no definite D call. The CDR3 extends over 12 amino acids. V was pared by 2 bases and J by 5 bases, with 7 bases between. The germline gives CDR1 LGHDT, CDR2 YNNKEL (reference sequence). The CDR3 DNA reads as TGTGCCAGCAGCCAAACACTCGACGAGCAGTACTTC. Protein: CASSQTLDEQYF.

J is TRBJ2-7 and V is TRBV28; 9 bases match TRBD2. Germline CDR1 MDHEN, CDR2 SYDVKM. CDR3 length equals 16 residues. Trimming cost V 7 bases and J 5 bases; bases outside gene matches: 15. CDR3 amino acids: CASTQTGASGKHEQYF. The CDR3 DNA sequence: TGTGCCAGCACCCAAACGGGGGCTAGCGGGAAACACGAGCAGTACTTC.

The rearrangement links TRBV7-8 to TRBJ2-7; D not certain. The CDR3 has 18 residues. The V end was cut by 0 bases, the J end by 4 bases, with 22 bases between. Germline loops: CDR1 SGHVS, CDR2 FQNEAQ. The CDR3 reads CASSLATTQPPTTYEQYF. The CDR3, as DNA: TGTGCCAGCAGCTTAGCGACGACCCAACCCCCCACAACTTACGAGCAGTACTTC. The entire variable domain, with the rest obtained from reference TRBV7-8 and TRBJ2-7, is as follows: GAGVSQSPRYKVAKRGQDVALRCDPISGHVSLFWYQQALGQGPEFLTYFQNEAQLDKSGLPSDRFFAERPEGSVSTLKIQRTQQEDSAVYLCASSLATTQPPTTYEQYFGPGTRLTVT.

This clonotype was detected once. The rearrangement links TRBV20-1 to TRBJ2-7, with a possible D match to TRBD2 (7 bases). This CDR3 has 14 residues. The V end was cut by 2 bases, the J end by 1 base, with 12 bases between. Germline loops: CDR1 DFQATT, CDR2 SNEGSKA (reference sequence). This chain's CDR3 is CSARWGGLSYEQYF. For the CDR3, the DNA is TGCAGTGCTAGATGGGGGGGGCTTTCCTACGAGCAGTACTTC.

The chain couples TRBV27 to TRBJ1-5; D is unclear. Germline V gene lookup returns CDR1 MNHEY and CDR2 SMNVEV (reference sequence). Trimming removed 5 bases from V and 0 bases from J, with 14 bases in between. This CDR3 comprises 16 residues. The chain's CDR3 is CASSNRRPHSNQPQHF. Here the CDR3 DNA reads TGTGCCAGCAGTAACCGACGCCCACATAGCAATCAGCCCCAGCATTTT.

The chain recombines TRBV6-5 with TRBJ2-5; D could derive from TRBD1 or TRBD2 (5 bases each). The CDR3 runs 13 residues. Germline CDR1 and CDR2: MNHEY and SVGAGI. V gave up 6 bases and J gave up 1 base, with 9 bases separating them. The CDR3 DNA follows: TGTGCCAGCAGACCGGGACCCCAAGAGACCCAGTACTTC. This sequence encodes CASRPGPQETQYF.

The gene calls are TRBV6-5 and TRBJ1-2, with D perhaps TRBD1 (5 bases). This CDR3 contains 15 residues. The ends were cut back, 0 bases at V and 2 bases at J, with 10 bases in the middle. Germline CDR1 and CDR2: MNHEY and SVGAGI. The CDR3 DNA sequence: TGTGCCAGCAGTTACTCGAAGTCAGGGAACTATGGCTACACCTTC. Amino acid sequence: CASSYSKSGNYGYTF.

The chain couples TRBV2 to TRBJ2-2; D possibly matches TRBD1 or TRBD2 (6 bases each). Germline values: CDR1 SNHLY, CDR2 FYNNEI. The length of the CDR3 is 14 residues. The germline V and J ends were trimmed by 7 bases and 7 bases, with 16 bases remaining between them. DNA of the CDR3: TGTGCCAGCACCGCTGGGGGGCTGGGCGGGGAGCTGTTTTTT. Translation gives CASTAGGLGGELFF.

V is TRBV7-9 and J is TRBJ2-7; weak D call: TRBD1 (5 bases). The ends were cut back, 5 bases at V and 0 bases at J, with 8 bases in the middle. The germline V gene has CDR1 SEHNR and CDR2 FQNEAQ (reference sequence). There are 13 residues in the CDR3. CDR3 sequence (DNA): TGTGCCAGCAGCAGGGGATTCTCCTACGAGCAGTACGTC. Its protein product is CASSRGFSYEQYV.

V usage is TRBV20-1 and J usage is TRBJ2-5; D unresolved. The germline CDR1 and CDR2 sequences are DFQATT and SNEGSKA (reference sequence). CDR3 length: 10 residues. Trimming cost V 4 bases and J 5 bases, with 5 bases left between them. DNA of the CDR3: TGCAGTGCTACCCCGGAGACCCAGTACTTC. It codes for CSATPETQYF.

The chain uses TRBV2 and TRBJ2-1; possible D gene TRBD2, 6 bases. Trimming left V 6 bases short and J 0 bases short, with 9 bases between. Germline lookup yields CDR1 SNHLY and CDR2 FYNNEI. The CDR3 is 14 residues long. The CDR3 region is CASRKTSSYNEQFF. CDR3 DNA: TGTGCCAGCAGAAAGACTAGCTCCTACAATGAGCAGTTCTTC.

The chain joins TRBV5-4 to TRBJ2-1; possibly TRBD2 for D (9 bases). Per the germline V gene, CDR1 is SGHNT and CDR2 is YYREEE (reference sequence). Trimming removed 4 bases from V and 0 bases from J, with 23 bases in between. CDR3 length equals 19 residues. In nucleotides, the CDR3 is TGTGCCAGCAGCCCCTTACTGAGCGGGGGGACAGGCTCCTACAATGAGCAGTTCTTC. Amino acids: CASSPLLSGGTGSYNEQFF.

CDR3 loop: CATSRVGRGLATNEKLFF. The CDR3 DNA is TGTGCCACCAGCAGAGTCGGCAGGGGACTGGCAACTAATGAAAAACTGTTTTTT. J is TRBJ1-4 and V is TRBV15; possibly TRBD1 for D (6 bases). CDR1 is LNHNV, CDR2 YYDKDF, per germline (reference sequence). Trimming removed 1 base from V and 0 bases from J, with 15 bases in between. This CDR3 contains 18 residues.

The chain is built from TRBV5-1 and TRBJ1-2, with a tentative D call TRBD1 (5 bases). Trimming removed 5 bases at V and 3 bases at J, with 23 bases between. The CDR3 has 17 residues. Germline values: CDR1 SGHRS, CDR2 YFSETQ. The CDR3 bases are TGCGCCAGCAGTTTCGGGACGTTGAGGGTCTTCGACTATGGCTACACCTTC. Its translation: CASSFGTLRVFDYGYTF.

The V gene is TRBV24-1, the J gene TRBJ2-3, with 13 bases that match TRBD2. The CDR3 is made up of 19 amino acids. Trimming removed 4 bases from V and 2 bases from J; junction bases left unmatched: 11. Germline values: CDR1 KGHDR, CDR2 SFDVKD. The CDR3: CATSETPPGLAGITDTQYF. As DNA, the CDR3 is TGTGCCACCAGTGAAACCCCGCCGGGACTAGCGGGGATCACAGATACGCAGTATTTT.

The CDR3 DNA sequence: TGTGCCAGCAGGGGGACCACCGGAGGGCCCCAGCATTTT. This codes for CASRGTTGGPQHF. The V and J genes are TRBV2 and TRBJ1-5; a weak D match, TRBD1 (5 bases). This CDR3 comprises 13 residues. Germline assignment: CDR1 SNHLY and CDR2 FYNNEI. Trimming removed 6 bases from V and 9 bases from J, with 15 bases in between.

This chain uses TRBV13 with TRBJ2-1; no definite D call. The V end lost 7 bases, the J end lost 9 bases, and 10 bases lay between the germline ends. The CDR3 runs 11 residues. In germline, CDR1 is PRHDT, CDR2 FYEKMQ (reference sequence). Here the CDR3 DNA reads TGTGCCAGCACCGGGTGGGGTGAGCAGTTCTTC. Translated, it gives CASTGWGEQFF.

J is TRBJ1-1 and V is TRBV6-5; D might be TRBD1 (5 bases). The V end lost 8 bases, the J end lost 11 bases, and 18 bases lay between the germline ends. The CDR3 length is 12 residues. Germline V lookup: CDR1 MNHEY, CDR2 SVGAGI. CDR3 bases: TGTGCCAGCTTCCCCCGGGGGGGGAGGGCTTTCTTT. It codes for CASFPRGGRAFF.

CDR3 sequence reads: CASSARMDGSPLHF. CDR3 sequence (DNA): TGTGCCAGCAGTGCTCGTATGGACGGTTCACCCCTCCACTTT. V gene TRBV12-3 or TRBV12-4 combines with J gene TRBJ1-6; D ambiguous. The CDR3 length is 14 residues. V lost 5 bases, J lost 9 bases, and 14 bases lay in between.